Below, one T cell receptor beta chain is given with its context. This CDR3 contains 16 residues. The germline V gene has CDR1 SGHRS and CDR2 YFSETQ. Losses at the gene ends were 4 bases for V and 5 bases for J; bases not matched to a gene: 15. This entry is derived from a study of PD-L1 blockade in urothelial cancer. Here immunoSEQ multiplex PCR was the method, and the copy in TCRdb shows in-frame clones only, minus some. The table has about 100,000 clones, over 80% seen once. The sequence derives from an elderly woman with urothelial cancer. Sequenced here: PBMCs, sampled around atezolizumab (anti-PD-L1) treatment. The chain employs TRBV5-1 and TRBJ2-7, with 7 nucleotides matching TRBD1. CDR3 DNA sequence: TGCGCCAGCAGCCGAACAGGGGAAAATTTGTTCGACGAGCAGTACTTC. It specifies CASSRTGENLFDEQYF.